The clone carrying this T cell receptor (beta chain) was detected only once. The entry originates in a study of OX40 agonist ivuxolimab in advanced cancers. This table comes from immunoSEQ multiplex PCR, and its TCRdb copy is limited to in-frame clones, with some not included. This table has 60,000 to 70,000 clones, about nine tenths appearing once. CDR3 length: 16 residues. CDR1 is LNHDA and CDR2 is SQIVND in the germline V gene (reference sequence). With 2 bases removed from V and 9 bases from J, the gap between germline ends came to 17 bases. This sample comprised CD4+ or CD8+ T cells sorted from blood, obtained in a trial of the OX40 agonist ivuxolimab. The clonotype comes from an adult with an advanced solid tumor such as melanoma, head and neck, liver or kidney cancer. The V and J genes are TRBV19 and TRBJ1-6; possibly TRBD1 for D (5 bases). CDR3 region: CASSINRDGSGSPLHF. The CDR3 DNA sequence: TGTGCCAGTAGTATAAACCGGGACGGTAGCGGTTCACCCCTCCACTTT.